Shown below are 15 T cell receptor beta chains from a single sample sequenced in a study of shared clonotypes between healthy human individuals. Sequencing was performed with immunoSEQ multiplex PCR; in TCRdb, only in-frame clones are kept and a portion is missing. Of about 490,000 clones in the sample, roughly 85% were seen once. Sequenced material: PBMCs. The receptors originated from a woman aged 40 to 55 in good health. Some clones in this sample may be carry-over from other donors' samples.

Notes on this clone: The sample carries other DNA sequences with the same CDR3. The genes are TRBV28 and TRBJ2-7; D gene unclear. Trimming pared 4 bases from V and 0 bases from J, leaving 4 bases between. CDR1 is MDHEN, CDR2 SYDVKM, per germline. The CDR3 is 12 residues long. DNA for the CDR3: TGTGCCAGCAGTTCGCCCTCCTACGAGCAGTACTTC. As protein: CASSSPSYEQYF.

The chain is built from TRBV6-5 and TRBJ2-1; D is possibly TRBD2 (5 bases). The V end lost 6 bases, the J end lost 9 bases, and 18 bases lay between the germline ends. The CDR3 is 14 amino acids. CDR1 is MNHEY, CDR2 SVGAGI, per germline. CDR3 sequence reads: CASSPDRTYGEQFF. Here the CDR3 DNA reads TGTGCCAGCAGCCCGGACCGGACTTACGGTGAGCAGTTCTTC.

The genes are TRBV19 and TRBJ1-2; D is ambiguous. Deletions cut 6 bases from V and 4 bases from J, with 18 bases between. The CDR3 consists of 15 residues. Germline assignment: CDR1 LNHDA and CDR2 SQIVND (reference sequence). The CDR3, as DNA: TGTGCCAGTAGCCCCCAGAAGAGTAATAGCTATGGCTACACCTTC. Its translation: CASSPQKSNSYGYTF.

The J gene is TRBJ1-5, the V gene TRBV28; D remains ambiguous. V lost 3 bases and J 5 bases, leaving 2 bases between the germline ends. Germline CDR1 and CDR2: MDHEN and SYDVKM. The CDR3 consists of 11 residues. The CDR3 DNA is TGTGCCAGCAGTTTGCATCAGCCCCAGCATTTT. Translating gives CASSLHQPQHF.

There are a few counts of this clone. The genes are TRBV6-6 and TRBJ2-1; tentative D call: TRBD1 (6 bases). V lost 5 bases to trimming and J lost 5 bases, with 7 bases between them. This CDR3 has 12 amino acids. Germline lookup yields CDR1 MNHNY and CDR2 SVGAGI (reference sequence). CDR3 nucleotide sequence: TGTGCCAGCAGTCCAGGGGACAATGAGCAGTTCTTC. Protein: CASSPGDNEQFF.

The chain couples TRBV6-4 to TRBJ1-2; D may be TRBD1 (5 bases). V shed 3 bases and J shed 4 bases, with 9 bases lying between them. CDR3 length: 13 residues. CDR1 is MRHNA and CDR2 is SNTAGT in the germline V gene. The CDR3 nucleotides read TGTGCCAGCAGTGAGGCCGGGACCTATGGCTACACCTTC. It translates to CASSEAGTYGYTF.

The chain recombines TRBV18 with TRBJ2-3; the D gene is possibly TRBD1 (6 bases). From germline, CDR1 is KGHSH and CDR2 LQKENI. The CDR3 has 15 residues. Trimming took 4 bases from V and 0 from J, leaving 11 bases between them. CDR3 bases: TGTGCCAGCTCACAAGGACAGCCTAGCACAGATACGCAGTATTTT. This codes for CASSQGQPSTDTQYF. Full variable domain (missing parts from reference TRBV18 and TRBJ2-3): NAGVMQNPRHLVRRRGQEARLRCSPMKGHSHVYWYRQLPEEGLKFMVYLQKENIIDESGMPKERFSAEFPKEGPSILRIQQVVRGDSAAYFCASSQGQPSTDTQYFGPGTRLTVL.

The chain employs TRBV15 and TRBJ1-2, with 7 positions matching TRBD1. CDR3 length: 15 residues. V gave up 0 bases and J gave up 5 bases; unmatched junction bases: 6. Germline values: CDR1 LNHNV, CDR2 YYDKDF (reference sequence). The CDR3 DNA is TGTGCCACCAGCAGAGATCAAGGGGGCTGGTATGGCTACACCTTC. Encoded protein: CATSRDQGGWYGYTF.

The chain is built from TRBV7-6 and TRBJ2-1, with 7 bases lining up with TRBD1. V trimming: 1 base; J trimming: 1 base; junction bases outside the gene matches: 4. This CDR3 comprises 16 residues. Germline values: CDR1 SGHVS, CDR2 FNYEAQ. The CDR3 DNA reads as TGTGCCAGCAGCTTAGAGGGGGCAGTGTCCTACAATGAGCAGTTCTTC. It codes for CASSLEGAVSYNEQFF.

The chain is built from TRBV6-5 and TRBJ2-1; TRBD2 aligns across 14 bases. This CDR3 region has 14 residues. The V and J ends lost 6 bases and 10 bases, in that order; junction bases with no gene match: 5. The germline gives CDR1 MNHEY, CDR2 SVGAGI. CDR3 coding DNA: TGTGCCAGCAGCCCGGGACTAGCGGGAGTCGAGCAGTTCTTC. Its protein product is CASSPGLAGVEQFF.

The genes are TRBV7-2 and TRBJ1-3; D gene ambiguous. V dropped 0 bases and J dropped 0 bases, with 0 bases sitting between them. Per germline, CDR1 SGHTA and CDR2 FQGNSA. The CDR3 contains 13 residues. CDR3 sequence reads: CASSLASGNTIYF. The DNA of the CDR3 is TGTGCCAGCAGCTTAGCCTCTGGAAACACCATATATTTT. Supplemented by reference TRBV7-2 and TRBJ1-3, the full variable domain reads GAGVSQSPSNKVTEKGKDVELRCDPISGHTALYWYRQSLGQGLEFLIYFQGNSAPDKSGLPSDRFSAERTGGSVSTLTIQRTQQEDSAVYLCASSLASGNTIYFGEGSWLTVV.

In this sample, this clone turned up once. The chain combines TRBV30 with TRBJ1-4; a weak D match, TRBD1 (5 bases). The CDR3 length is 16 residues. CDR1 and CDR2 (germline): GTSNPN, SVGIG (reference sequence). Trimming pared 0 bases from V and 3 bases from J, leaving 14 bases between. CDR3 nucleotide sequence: TGTGCCTGGAGTGTACACTCGGGGGGTGCTAATGAAAAACTGTTTTTT. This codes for CAWSVHSGGANEKLFF.

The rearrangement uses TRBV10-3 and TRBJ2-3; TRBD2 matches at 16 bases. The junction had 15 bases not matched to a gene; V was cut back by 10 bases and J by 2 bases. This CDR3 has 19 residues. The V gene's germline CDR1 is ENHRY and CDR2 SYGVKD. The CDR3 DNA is TGTGCCACCACCGGGACTAGCGGGAGGGGGTACCGATACACAGATACGCAGTATTTT. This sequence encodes CATTGTSGRGYRYTDTQYF.

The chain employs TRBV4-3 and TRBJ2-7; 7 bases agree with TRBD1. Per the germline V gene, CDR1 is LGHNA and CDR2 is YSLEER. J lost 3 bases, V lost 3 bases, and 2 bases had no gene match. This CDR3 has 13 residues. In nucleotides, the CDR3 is TGCGCCAGCAGCCAGAACAGGGGCTACGAGCAGTACTTC. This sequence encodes CASSQNRGYEQYF.

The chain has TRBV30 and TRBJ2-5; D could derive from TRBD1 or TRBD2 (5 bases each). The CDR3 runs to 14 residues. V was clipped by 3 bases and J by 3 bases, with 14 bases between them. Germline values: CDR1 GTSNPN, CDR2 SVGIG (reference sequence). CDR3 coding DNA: TGTGCCTGGAGCGCGGGTAGGGGAGAAGAGACCCAGTACTTC. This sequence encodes CAWSAGRGEETQYF.